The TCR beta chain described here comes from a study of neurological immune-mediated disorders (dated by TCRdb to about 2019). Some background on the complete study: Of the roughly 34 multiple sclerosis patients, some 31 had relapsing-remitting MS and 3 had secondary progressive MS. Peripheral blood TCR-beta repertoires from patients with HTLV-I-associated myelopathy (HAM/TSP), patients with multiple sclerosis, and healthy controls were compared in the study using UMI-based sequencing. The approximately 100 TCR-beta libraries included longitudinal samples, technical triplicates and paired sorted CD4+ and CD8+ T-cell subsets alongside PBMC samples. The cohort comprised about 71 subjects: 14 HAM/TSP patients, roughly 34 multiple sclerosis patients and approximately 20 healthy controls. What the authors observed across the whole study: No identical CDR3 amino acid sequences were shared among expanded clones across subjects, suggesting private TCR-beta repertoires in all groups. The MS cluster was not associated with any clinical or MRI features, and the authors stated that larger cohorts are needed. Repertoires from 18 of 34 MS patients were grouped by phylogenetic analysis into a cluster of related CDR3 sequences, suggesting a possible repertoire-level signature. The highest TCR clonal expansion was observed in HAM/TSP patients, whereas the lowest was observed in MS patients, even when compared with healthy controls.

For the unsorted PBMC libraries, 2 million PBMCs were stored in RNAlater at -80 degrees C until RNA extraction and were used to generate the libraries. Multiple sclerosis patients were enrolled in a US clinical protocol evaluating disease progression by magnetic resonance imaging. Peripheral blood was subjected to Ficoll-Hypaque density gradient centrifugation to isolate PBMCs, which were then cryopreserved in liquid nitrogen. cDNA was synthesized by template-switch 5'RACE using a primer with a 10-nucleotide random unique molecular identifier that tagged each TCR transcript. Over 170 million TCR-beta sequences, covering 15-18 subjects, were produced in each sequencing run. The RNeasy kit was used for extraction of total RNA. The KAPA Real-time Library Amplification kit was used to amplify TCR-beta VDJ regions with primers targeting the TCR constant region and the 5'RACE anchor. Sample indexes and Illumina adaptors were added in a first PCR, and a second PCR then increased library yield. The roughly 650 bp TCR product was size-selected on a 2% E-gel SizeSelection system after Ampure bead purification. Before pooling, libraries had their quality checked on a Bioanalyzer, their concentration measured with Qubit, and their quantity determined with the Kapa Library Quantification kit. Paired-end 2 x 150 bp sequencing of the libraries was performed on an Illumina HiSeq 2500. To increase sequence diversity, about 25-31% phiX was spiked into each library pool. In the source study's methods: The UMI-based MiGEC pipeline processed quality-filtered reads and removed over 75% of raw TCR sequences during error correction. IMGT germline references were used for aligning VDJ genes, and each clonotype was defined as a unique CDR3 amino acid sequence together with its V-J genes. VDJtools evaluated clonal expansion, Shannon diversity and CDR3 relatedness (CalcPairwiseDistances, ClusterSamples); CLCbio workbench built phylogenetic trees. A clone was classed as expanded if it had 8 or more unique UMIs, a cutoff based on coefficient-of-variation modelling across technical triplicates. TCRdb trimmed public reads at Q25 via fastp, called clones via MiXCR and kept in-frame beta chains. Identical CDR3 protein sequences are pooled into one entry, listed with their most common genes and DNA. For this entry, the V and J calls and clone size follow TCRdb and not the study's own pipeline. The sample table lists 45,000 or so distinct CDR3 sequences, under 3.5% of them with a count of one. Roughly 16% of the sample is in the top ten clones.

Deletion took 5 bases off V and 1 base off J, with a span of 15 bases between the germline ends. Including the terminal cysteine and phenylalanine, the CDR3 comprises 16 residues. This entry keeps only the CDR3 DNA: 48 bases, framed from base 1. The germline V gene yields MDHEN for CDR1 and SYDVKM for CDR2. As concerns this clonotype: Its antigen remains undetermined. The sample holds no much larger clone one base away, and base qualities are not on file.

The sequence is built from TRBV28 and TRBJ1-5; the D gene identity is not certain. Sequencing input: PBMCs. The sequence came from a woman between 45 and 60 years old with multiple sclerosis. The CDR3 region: CASSPRSRLSNQPQHF. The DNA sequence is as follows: TGTGCCAGCAGTCCCCGGTCGAGATTAAGCAATCAGCCCCAGCATTTT.